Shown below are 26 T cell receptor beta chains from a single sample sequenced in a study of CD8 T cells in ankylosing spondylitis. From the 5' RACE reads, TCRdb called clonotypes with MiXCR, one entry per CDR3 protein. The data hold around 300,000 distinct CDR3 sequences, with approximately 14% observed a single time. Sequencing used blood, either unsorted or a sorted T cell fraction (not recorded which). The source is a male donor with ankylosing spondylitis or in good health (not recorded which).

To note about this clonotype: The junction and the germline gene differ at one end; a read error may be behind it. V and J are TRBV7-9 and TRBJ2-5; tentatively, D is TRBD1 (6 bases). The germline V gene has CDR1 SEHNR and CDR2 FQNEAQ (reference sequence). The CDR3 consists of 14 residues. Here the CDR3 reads CASSLDRVQETQNF. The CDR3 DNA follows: TGTGCCAGCAGCTTAGACAGGGTTCAAGAGACCCAGAACTTC.

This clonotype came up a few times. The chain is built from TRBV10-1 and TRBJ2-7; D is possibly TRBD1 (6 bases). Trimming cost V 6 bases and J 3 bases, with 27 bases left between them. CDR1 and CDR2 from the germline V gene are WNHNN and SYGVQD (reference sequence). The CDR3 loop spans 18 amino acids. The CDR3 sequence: CASRGKSGAYLPLYEQYF. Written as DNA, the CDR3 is TGCGCCAGCAGAGGGAAGTCAGGGGCTTACCTCCCCCTCTACGAGCAGTACTTC.

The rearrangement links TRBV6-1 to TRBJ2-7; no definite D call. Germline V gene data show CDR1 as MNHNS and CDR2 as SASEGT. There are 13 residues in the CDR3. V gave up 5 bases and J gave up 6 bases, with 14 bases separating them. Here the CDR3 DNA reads TGTGCCAGCAGTCGCCGTCGATACGGCGAGCAGTACTTC. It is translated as CASSRRRYGEQYF.

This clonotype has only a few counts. CDR3 DNA: TGTGCCACCATATATCTTTCTGGGTATGGCTACACCTTC. Protein product: CATIYLSGYGYTF. The V call is TRBV28, the J call TRBJ1-2; D is undetermined. Germline CDR1 reads MDHEN; CDR2 reads SYDVKM. V shed 10 bases and J shed 5 bases, with 17 bases lying between them. The CDR3 has 13 residues.

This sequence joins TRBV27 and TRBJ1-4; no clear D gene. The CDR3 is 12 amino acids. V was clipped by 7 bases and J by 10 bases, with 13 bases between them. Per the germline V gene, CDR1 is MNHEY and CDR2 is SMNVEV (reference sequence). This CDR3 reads CASTEFGRKLFF. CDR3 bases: TGTGCCAGCACCGAATTTGGGAGAAAACTGTTTTTT. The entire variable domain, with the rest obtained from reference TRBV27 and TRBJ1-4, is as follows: EAQVTQNPRYLITVTGKKLTVTCSQNMNHEYMSWYRQDPGLGLRQIYYSMNVEVTDKGDVPEGYKVSRKEKRNFPLILESPSPNQTSLYFCASTEFGRKLFFGSGTQLSVL.

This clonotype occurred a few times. CDR3 loop: CATSVTSGRAWLAKNIQYF. CDR3 in DNA: TGTGCCACCAGTGTTACTAGCGGGAGGGCCTGGCTAGCCAAAAACATTCAGTACTTC. This chain connects TRBV24-1 to TRBJ2-4, with TRBD2 matching over 13 bases. Germline-derived CDR1 and CDR2 are KGHDR and SFDVKD. The CDR3 runs 19 residues. J gave up 0 bases and V 5 bases, and 9 bases lay outside the gene matches.

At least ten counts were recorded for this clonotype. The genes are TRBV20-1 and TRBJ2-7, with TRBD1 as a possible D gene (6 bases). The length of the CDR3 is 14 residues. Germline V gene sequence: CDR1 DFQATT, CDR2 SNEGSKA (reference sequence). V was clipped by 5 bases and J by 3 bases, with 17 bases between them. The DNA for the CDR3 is TGCAGTGCTTACCCCAGGGGAAAGGGCTACGAGCAGTACTTC. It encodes CSAYPRGKGYEQYF.

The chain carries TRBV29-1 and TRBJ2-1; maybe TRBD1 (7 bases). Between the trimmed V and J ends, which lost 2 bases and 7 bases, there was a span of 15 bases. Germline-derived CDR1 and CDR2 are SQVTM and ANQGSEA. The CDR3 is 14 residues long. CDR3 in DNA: TGCAGCGTTGAAAGGGGCCAGGGGGGAAATGAGCAGTTCTTC. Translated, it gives CSVERGQGGNEQFF.

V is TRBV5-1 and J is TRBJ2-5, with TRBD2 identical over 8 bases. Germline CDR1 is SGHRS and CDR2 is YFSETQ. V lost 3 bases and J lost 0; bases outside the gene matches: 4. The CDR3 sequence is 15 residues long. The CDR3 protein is CASSSGLANQETQYF. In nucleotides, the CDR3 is TGCGCCAGCAGCTCAGGACTAGCTAACCAAGAGACCCAGTACTTC.

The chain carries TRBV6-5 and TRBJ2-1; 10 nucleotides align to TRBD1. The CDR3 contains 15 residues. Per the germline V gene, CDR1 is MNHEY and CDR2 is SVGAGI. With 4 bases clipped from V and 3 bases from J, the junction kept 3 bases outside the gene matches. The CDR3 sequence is CASSSGQGGYNEQFF. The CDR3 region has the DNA TGTGCCAGCAGTTCAGGACAGGGGGGCTACAATGAGCAGTTCTTC.

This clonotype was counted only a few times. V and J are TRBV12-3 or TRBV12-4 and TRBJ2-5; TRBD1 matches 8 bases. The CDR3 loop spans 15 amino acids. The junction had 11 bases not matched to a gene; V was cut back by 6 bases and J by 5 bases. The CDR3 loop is CASSPDRVGGETQYF. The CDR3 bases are TGTGCCAGCAGCCCGGACAGGGTCGGGGGCGAGACCCAGTACTTC.

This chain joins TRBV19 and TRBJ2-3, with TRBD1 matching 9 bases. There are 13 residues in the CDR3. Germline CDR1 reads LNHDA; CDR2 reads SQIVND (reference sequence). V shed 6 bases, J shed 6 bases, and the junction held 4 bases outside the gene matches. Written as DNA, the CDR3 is TGTGCCAGTAGGGGACAGGGCTCGGATACGCAGTATTTT. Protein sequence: CASRGQGSDTQYF.

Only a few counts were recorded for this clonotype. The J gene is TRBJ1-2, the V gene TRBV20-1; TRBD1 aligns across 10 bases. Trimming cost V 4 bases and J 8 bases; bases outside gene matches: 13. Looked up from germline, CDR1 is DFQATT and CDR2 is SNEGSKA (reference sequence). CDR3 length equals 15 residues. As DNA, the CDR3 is TGCAGTGCTATAAGGCGGGACAGGGGTACCGAAGGCTACACCTTC. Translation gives CSAIRRDRGTEGYTF.

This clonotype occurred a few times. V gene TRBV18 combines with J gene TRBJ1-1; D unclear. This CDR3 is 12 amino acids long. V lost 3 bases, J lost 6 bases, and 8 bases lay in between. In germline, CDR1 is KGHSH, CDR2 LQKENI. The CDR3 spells CASSPGRPEAFF. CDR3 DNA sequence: TGTGCCAGCTCACCGGGAAGACCTGAAGCTTTCTTT.

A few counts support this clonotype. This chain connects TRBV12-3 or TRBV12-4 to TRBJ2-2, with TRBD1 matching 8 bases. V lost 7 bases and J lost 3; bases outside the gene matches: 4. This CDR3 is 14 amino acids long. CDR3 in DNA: TGTGCCAGCAAGGGACAGGCAGACACCGGGGAGCTGTTTTTT. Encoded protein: CASKGQADTGELFF.

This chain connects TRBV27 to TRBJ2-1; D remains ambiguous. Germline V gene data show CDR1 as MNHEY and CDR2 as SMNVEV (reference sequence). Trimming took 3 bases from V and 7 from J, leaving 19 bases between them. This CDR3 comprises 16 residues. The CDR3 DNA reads TGTGCCAGCAGTTTTTGGTTTGGGCAGGTGCCTAATGAGCAGTTCTTC. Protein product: CASSFWFGQVPNEQFF.

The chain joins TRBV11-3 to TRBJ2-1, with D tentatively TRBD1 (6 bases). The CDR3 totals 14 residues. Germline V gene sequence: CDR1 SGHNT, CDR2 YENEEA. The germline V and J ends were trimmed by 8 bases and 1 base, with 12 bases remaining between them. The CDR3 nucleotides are TGTGCCAGCGAAACGACAGGTTCCTACAATGAGCAGTTCTTC. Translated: CASETTGSYNEQFF.

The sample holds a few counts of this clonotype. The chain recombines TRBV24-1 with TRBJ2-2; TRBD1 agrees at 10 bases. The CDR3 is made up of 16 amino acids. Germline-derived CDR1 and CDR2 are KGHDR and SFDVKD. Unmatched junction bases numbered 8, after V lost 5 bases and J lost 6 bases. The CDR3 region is CATSASGTGEAGELFF. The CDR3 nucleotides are TGTGCCACCAGTGCTTCCGGGACAGGGGAGGCCGGGGAGCTGTTTTTT.

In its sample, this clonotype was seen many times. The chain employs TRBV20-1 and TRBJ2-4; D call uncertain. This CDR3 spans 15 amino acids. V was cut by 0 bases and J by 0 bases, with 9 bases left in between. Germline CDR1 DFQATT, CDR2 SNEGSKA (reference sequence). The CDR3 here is CSARDPHLAKNIQYF. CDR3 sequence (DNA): TGCAGTGCTAGAGATCCGCACCTAGCCAAAAACATTCAGTACTTC.

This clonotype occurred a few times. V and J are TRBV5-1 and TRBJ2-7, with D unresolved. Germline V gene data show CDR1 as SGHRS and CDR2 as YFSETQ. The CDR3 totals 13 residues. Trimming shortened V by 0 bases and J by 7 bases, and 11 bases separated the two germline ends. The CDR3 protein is CASSLDGPREQYF. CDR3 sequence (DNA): TGCGCCAGCAGCTTGGATGGCCCTAGGGAGCAGTACTTC. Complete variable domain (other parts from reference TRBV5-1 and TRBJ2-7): KAGVTQTPRYLIKTRGQQVTLSCSPISGHRSVSWYQQTPGQGLQFLFEYFSETQRNKGNFPGRFSGRQFSNSRSEMNVSTLELGDSALYLCASSLDGPREQYFGPGTRLTVT.

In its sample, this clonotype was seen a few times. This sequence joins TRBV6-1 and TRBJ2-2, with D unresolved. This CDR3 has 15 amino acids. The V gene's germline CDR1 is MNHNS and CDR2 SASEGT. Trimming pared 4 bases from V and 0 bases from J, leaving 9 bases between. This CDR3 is CASSGEIANTGELFF. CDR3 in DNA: TGTGCCAGCAGTGGTGAGATAGCGAACACCGGGGAGCTGTTTTTT.

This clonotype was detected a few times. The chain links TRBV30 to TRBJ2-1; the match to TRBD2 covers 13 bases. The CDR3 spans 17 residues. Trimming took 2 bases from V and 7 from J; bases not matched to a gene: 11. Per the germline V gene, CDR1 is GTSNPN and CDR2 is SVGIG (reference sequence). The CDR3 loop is CAWSLWTSGSTRNEQFF. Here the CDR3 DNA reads TGTGCCTGGAGTTTATGGACTAGCGGGAGTACACGGAATGAGCAGTTCTTC.

The CDR3 sequence: CASRGGGGYTF. The CDR3 DNA reads as TGTGCCAGCAGGGGGGGAGGTGGCTACACCTTC. The V gene is TRBV27, the J gene TRBJ1-2; a possible D gene is TRBD1 (5 bases). V dropped 6 bases and J dropped 7 bases, with 9 bases sitting between them. The CDR3 sequence is 11 residues long. Per the germline V gene, CDR1 is MNHEY and CDR2 is SMNVEV (reference sequence).

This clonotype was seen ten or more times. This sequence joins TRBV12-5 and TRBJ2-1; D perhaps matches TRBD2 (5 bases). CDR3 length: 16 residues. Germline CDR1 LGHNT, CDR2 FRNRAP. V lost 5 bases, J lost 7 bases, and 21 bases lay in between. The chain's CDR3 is CASGLTTTITRNEQFF. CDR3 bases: TGTGCTAGTGGTCTCACTACAACGATAACTAGAAATGAGCAGTTCTTC.

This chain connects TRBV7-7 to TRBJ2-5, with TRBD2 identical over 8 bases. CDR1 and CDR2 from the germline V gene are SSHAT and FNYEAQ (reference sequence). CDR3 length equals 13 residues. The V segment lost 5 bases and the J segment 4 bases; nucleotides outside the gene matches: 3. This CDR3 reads CASSRGGRETQYF. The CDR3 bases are TGTGCCAGCAGCCGGGGGGGGAGAGAGACCCAGTACTTC.

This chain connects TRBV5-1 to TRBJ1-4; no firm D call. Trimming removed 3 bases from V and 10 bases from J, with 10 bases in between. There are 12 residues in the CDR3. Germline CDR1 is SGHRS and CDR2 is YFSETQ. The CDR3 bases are TGCGCCAGCAGCTCGGCGGGTAGAAAACTGTTTTTT. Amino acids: CASSSAGRKLFF.